This record covers a single TCR beta chain. The source of the sample is a study of PD-1 blockade in classical Hodgkin lymphoma. The time point here: newly diagnosed, previously untreated cHL patient sample. Investigators isolated CD4+ T cells from thawed PBMCs through magnetic negative selection. Germline CDR1 SEHNR, CDR2 FQNEAQ (reference sequence). CDR3 length equals 16 residues. V shed 0 bases and J shed 5 bases, with 15 bases lying between them. The table came from immunoSEQ multiplex PCR; TCRdb's copy has only in-frame clones and leaves some out. Found here are 30,000 to 40,000 clones, 85% to 90% of them singletons; the top ten hold 0.2% to 0.25%.

Material for sequencing was CD4+ T cells from blood. The chain joins TRBV7-9 to TRBJ2-3; a weak D match, TRBD2 (7 bases). This TCR was sampled from a human donor with classical Hodgkin lymphoma. The CDR3 region has the DNA TGTGCCAGCAGCTTAGCGCGCGGGGGCGCAAAAGATACGCAGTATTTT. Translation: CASSLARGGAKDTQYF.